This T cell receptor (beta chain) was observed in a study of tumor-infiltrating lymphocytes in primary liver carcinoma. Background on the study: Surgical resection treated primary liver carcinoma in the patients. With diameters of roughly 4 to 11 cm, tumors were stage T1-T3 N0M0. The patient population consisted of men and women between 30 and 69 years of age.

This CDR3 has 15 amino acids. Germline V lookup: CDR1 LGHDT, CDR2 YNNKEL (reference sequence). The V end lost 1 base, the J end lost 3 bases, and 12 bases lay between the germline ends. In its sample, this clonotype was seen a few times. Unsorted whole blood served as the source of blood RNA, and germline DNA was extracted as well. Infection with HBV was chronic in patients; they were treatment-naive. The investigators made TCR beta cDNA from roughly 460 ng total RNA, using a constant-region primer. Amplification in three nested multiplex PCR rounds with slightly modified ARM-PCR gave rise to TCR beta libraries. The first two PCR rounds, approximately 10 cycles each, used TRBV1-TRBV30 forward primers and a C-beta reverse primer. TCRdb ran MiXCR on the multiplex PCR reads and lists one entry per CDR3 protein. The sample holds almost 200,000 distinct CDR3 sequences, 65% seen once.

The sample taken for sequencing was peripheral blood. This TCR was sampled from a woman aged 60 to 75 with primary liver carcinoma and hepatitis B virus infection. The chain has TRBV3-1 and TRBJ1-2, with no clear D. As DNA, the CDR3 is TGTGCCAGCAGCCAAGCGTACATCGACTACTATGGCTACACCTTC. Amino acids: CASSQAYIDYYGYTF.